This T cell receptor (beta chain) stems from a study of T cell responses to AZD1222 COVID-19 vaccine. The table came from immunoSEQ multiplex PCR; TCRdb's copy has only in-frame clones and leaves some out. The sample contains around 200,000 clones, roughly 88% of which appear only once. With 6 bases removed from V and 4 bases from J, the gap between germline ends came to 12 bases. Germline V gives CDR1 SGHTA, CDR2 FQGTGA. CDR3 length: 14 amino acids. This sequence originates from an adult in good health. The source was peripheral blood, collected on day 0 of AZD1222 vaccination. The rearrangement uses TRBV7-3 and TRBJ2-2, with D possibly called TRBD1 or TRBD2 (5 bases each). CDR3 nucleotides: TGTGCCAGCAGTAAAGGGACGGCCACCGGGGAGCTGTTTTTT. This translates into CASSKGTATGELFF.